One and the same sample provided the 32 T cell receptor beta chains below, sequenced in a study of control samples from healthy donors and cancer patients. TCRdb's table, derived via immunoSEQ multiplex PCR, lists solely in-frame clones and lacks some. The repertoire holds about 110,000 clones, with around four fifths as singletons. Sequenced input: blood. These receptor sequences come from a man between 18 and 35 years old in good health.

This rearrangement joins TRBV6-4 to TRBJ2-1, with TRBD2 matching 11 bases. Germline-derived CDR1 and CDR2 are MRHNA and SNTAGT. V shed 5 bases, J shed 5 bases, and the junction held 11 bases outside the gene matches. The CDR3 is 17 residues long. CDR3 sequence reads: CASSHGTSGDQNNEQFF. For the CDR3, the DNA is TGTGCCAGCAGTCACGGGACTAGCGGCGACCAGAACAATGAGCAGTTCTTC.

CDR3 protein: CASSEYPGELFF. In nucleotides, the CDR3 is TGTGCCAGCAGTGAATATCCCGGGGAGCTGTTTTTT. The V and J genes are TRBV6-1 and TRBJ2-2; D is uncertain. CDR1 and CDR2 from the germline V gene are MNHNS and SASEGT. The germline V and J ends were trimmed by 2 bases and 6 bases, with 4 bases remaining between them. This CDR3 is built from 12 residues.

The chain carries TRBV7-2 and TRBJ2-7; TRBD1 aligns across 12 bases. The germline V gene has CDR1 SGHTA and CDR2 FQGNSA. The junction had 8 bases not matched to a gene; V was cut back by 5 bases and J by 0 bases. There are 17 residues in the CDR3. CDR3: CASSPRGGQGASYEQYF. The CDR3 DNA is TGTGCCAGCAGCCCCCGCGGGGGACAGGGGGCCTCCTACGAGCAGTACTTC. The entire variable domain, with the rest obtained from reference TRBV7-2 and TRBJ2-7, is as follows: GAGVSQSPSNKVTEKGKDVELRCDPISGHTALYWYRQSLGQGLEFLIYFQGNSAPDKSGLPSDRFSAERTGGSVSTLTIQRTQQEDSAVYLCASSPRGGQGASYEQYFGPGTRLTVT.

This rearrangement joins TRBV5-8 to TRBJ2-1, with D perhaps matching TRBD1 (5 bases). CDR1 is SGHTS and CDR2 is YDEGEE in the germline V gene. V lost 1 base, J lost 4 bases, and 6 bases lay in between. The CDR3 runs 13 residues. CDR3: CASSLRQYNEQFF. CDR3 DNA sequence: TGTGCCAGCAGCTTGCGACAGTACAATGAGCAGTTCTTC.

The chain is built from TRBV5-3 and TRBJ1-4, with D hard to call. TRBV5-3 qualifies as an ORF whose function is uncertain. The V and J ends lost 1 base and 7 bases respectively, with 17 bases between them. The CDR3 totals 16 residues. In DNA, the CDR3 is TGTGCCAGAAGCTTGCATCTTCCCTGGTTGGCTGAAAAACTGTTTTTT. Its protein product is CARSLHLPWLAEKLFF.

The chain has TRBV28 and TRBJ1-5; tentative D call: TRBD1 (5 bases). Trimming stripped 6 bases from V and 0 bases from J, with 9 bases between. Germline V gives CDR1 MDHEN, CDR2 SYDVKM. The CDR3 is 14 residues long. The DNA for the CDR3 is TGTGCCAGCAGGCGGACATTTAGCAATCAGCCCCAGCATTTT. Translating it yields CASRRTFSNQPQHF.

This chain joins TRBV4-1 and TRBJ2-5, with D hard to call. Trimming removed 1 base from V and 3 bases from J, with 6 bases in between. Germline V CDR1 and CDR2: MGHRA, YSYEKL. The CDR3 loop spans 13 amino acids. The CDR3 nucleotides are TGCGCCAGCAGCCAAGTGACGGAAGAGACCCAGTACTTC. Protein: CASSQVTEETQYF.

The rearrangement joins TRBV28 to TRBJ2-7, with a possible D match to TRBD2 (5 bases). V lost 3 bases, J lost 3 bases, and 9 bases lay in between. CDR3 size: 13 residues. Germline values: CDR1 MDHEN, CDR2 SYDVKM. The CDR3 loop is CASSLGANYEQYF. CDR3 coding DNA: TGTGCCAGCAGTTTGGGAGCCAACTACGAGCAGTACTTC.

The chain links TRBV4-3 to TRBJ1-6; no firm D call. The germline V gene has CDR1 LGHNA and CDR2 YSLEER. The CDR3 spans 15 residues. V gave up 0 bases and J gave up 4 bases, with 7 bases separating them. As DNA, the CDR3 is TGCGCCAGCAGCCAAGATACAGCTTATAATTCACCCCTCCACTTT. It encodes CASSQDTAYNSPLHF.

The rearrangement joins TRBV9 to TRBJ1-1, with D hard to call. Per the germline V gene, CDR1 is SGDLS and CDR2 is YYNGEE. Trimming left V 4 bases short and J 7 bases short, with 17 bases between. The CDR3 is 14 residues long. The CDR3, as DNA: TGTGCCAGCAGCATCTCAGGAGCCGCCAGTGAAGCTTTCTTT. This sequence encodes CASSISGAASEAFF. The full variable domain, rest sourced from reference TRBV9 and TRBJ1-1, is DSGVTQTPKHLITATGQRVTLRCSPRSGDLSVYWYQQSLDQGLQFLIQYYNGEERAKGNILERFSAQQFPDLHSELNLSSLELGDSALYFCASSISGAASEAFFGQGTRLTVV.

In regard to this clone: At one of its ends the junction is not consistent with the germline gene, which may arise from a read error. V usage is TRBV7-7 and J usage is TRBJ2-1; D unclear. Germline V gene data show CDR1 as SSHAT and CDR2 as FNYEAQ (reference sequence). The CDR3 extends over 13 amino acids. Written as DNA, the CDR3 is TGTGCTAGCAGCTCAGAAGTTAGCAATGAGCAGTTCTTC. Protein: CASSSEVSNEQFF.

The chain combines TRBV19 with TRBJ2-7; 9 nucleotides align to TRBD1. CDR3 length equals 14 residues. Germline loops: CDR1 LNHDA, CDR2 SQIVND (reference sequence). With V trimmed by 3 bases and J by 2 bases, 2 bases remained unmatched. The CDR3, as DNA: TGTGCCAGTAGTATGGGGACAGGGACCTACGAGCAGTACTTC. Protein product: CASSMGTGTYEQYF.

The V gene is TRBV10-3, the J gene TRBJ1-3; D gene ambiguous. The CDR3 extends over 20 amino acids. Germline V gives CDR1 ENHRY, CDR2 SYGVKD. Trimming pared 3 bases from V and 4 bases from J, leaving 28 bases between. The CDR3 DNA is TGTGCCATCAGTGATATTTTGGCAGGATACATAACGGAGCCAGGAAACACCATATATTTT. Its translation: CAISDILAGYITEPGNTIYF.

The chain is built from TRBV5-1 and TRBJ2-1; 12 nucleotides agree with TRBD2. The CDR3 covers 15 residues. V lost 7 bases, J lost 8 bases, and 10 bases stayed unmatched. Germline CDR1 is SGHRS and CDR2 is YFSETQ. CDR3 nucleotide sequence: TGCGCCAGCTCCGGACTAGCGGGGCTTATTGATGAGCAGTTCTTC. It codes for CASSGLAGLIDEQFF. Supplemented by reference TRBV5-1 and TRBJ2-1, the full variable domain reads KAGVTQTPRYLIKTRGQQVTLSCSPISGHRSVSWYQQTPGQGLQFLFEYFSETQRNKGNFPGRFSGRQFSNSRSEMNVSTLELGDSALYLCASSGLAGLIDEQFFGPGTRLTVL.

Comments on this clone: This may stem from a read error, because a much larger clone lies one nucleotide away. Other DNA sequences in the same sample also yield this CDR3. CDR3 sequence reads: CASSIRGNQPQHF. The CDR3, as DNA: TGTGCCAGTAGTATCCGGGGGAATCAGCCCCAGCATTTT. The V call is TRBV19, the J call TRBJ1-5, with D possibly TRBD1 on 5 matching bases. CDR1 LNHDA and CDR2 SQIVND come from the germline V gene (reference sequence). V lost 3 bases to trimming and J lost 4 bases, with 7 bases between them. The CDR3 is made up of 13 amino acids.

The chain is built from TRBV12-2 and TRBJ2-1; the table's TRBD1 call for D was not verified on the DNA. TRBV12-2 is a known pseudogene. This CDR3 is built from 21 residues. CDR3 bases: TGTGCAAGCCGTCGGATCTTCGACCCGGGACAGGGGGCGATCGATGACAATGAGCAGTTCTTC. It translates to CASRRIFDPGQGAIDDNEQFF.

The chain joins TRBV7-2 to TRBJ2-7; D is uncertain. V lost 0 bases and J 6 bases, leaving 12 bases between the germline ends. Germline V CDR1 and CDR2: SGHTA, FQGNSA. CDR3 length: 14 amino acids. Written as DNA, the CDR3 is TGTGCCAGCAGCTTAGCGTATTCAGCCGGCGAGCAGTACTTC. Protein: CASSLAYSAGEQYF.

This clone rates as medium-sized (0.01 to 0.1%). The J gene is TRBJ1-1, the V gene TRBV6-5; tentative D call: TRBD1 (5 bases). The CDR3 spans 13 residues. Deletions cut 4 bases from V and 5 bases from J, with 11 bases between. CDR1 MNHEY and CDR2 SVGAGI come from the germline V gene. CDR3 in DNA: TGTGCCAGCAGTTTGCGGGACGGTACTGAAGCTTTCTTT. It codes for CASSLRDGTEAFF.

The chain has TRBV30 and TRBJ2-2; no definite D call. Trimming pared 0 bases from V and 1 base from J, leaving 3 bases between. Germline V lookup: CDR1 GTSNPN, CDR2 SVGIG (reference sequence). CDR3 length: 13 residues. CDR3: CAWSVLNTGELFF. CDR3 coding DNA: TGTGCCTGGAGTGTACTGAACACCGGGGAGCTGTTTTTT.

The chain uses TRBV3-1 (or the pseudogene TRBV3-2) and TRBJ1-6, with D uncertain. This CDR3 has 14 amino acids. Germline values: CDR1 LGHDT, CDR2 YNNKEL (reference sequence). V was trimmed by 1 base and J by 3 bases, leaving 4 bases between them. DNA of the CDR3: TGTGCCAGCAGCCAAGCGTTCTATAATTCACCCCTCCACTTT. Translating it yields CASSQAFYNSPLHF.

This rearrangement joins TRBV5-1 to TRBJ1-4, with D possibly TRBD1 on 6 matching bases. Deletions cut 4 bases from V and 0 bases from J, with 13 bases between. Germline values: CDR1 SGHRS, CDR2 YFSETQ. CDR3 size: 16 residues. CDR3 DNA sequence: TGCGCCAGCAGCGTCGGGACAAGGGCAACTAATGAAAAACTGTTTTTT. It codes for CASSVGTRATNEKLFF. The whole variable domain, filled in from reference TRBV5-1 and TRBJ1-4, reads KAGVTQTPRYLIKTRGQQVTLSCSPISGHRSVSWYQQTPGQGLQFLFEYFSETQRNKGNFPGRFSGRQFSNSRSEMNVSTLELGDSALYLCASSVGTRATNEKLFFGSGTQLSVL.

This chain uses TRBV5-5 with TRBJ2-4; D may be TRBD1 or TRBD2 (5 bases each). CDR3 length: 14 residues. Germline CDR1 reads SGHKS; CDR2 reads YYEKEE (reference sequence). V gave up 3 bases and J gave up 12 bases, with 19 bases separating them. The CDR3: CASSSYRPGASQYF. Written as DNA, the CDR3 is TGTGCCAGCAGCTCCTACCGACCCGGGGCTAGTCAGTACTTC.

The sample holds one count of this clone. CDR3 nucleotides: TGTGCCAGCTCACCAATGGGCAGCTCTGGGGCCAACGTCCTGACTTTC. This sequence encodes CASSPMGSSGANVLTF. J is TRBJ2-6 and V is TRBV18; D not resolved. This CDR3 contains 16 residues. The germline V and J ends were trimmed by 2 bases and 0 bases, with 8 bases remaining between them. Germline V lookup: CDR1 KGHSH, CDR2 LQKENI.

J is TRBJ2-2 and V is TRBV5-4; 9 bases fit TRBD1. The CDR3 totals 16 residues. Germline CDR1 is SGHNT and CDR2 is YYREEE (reference sequence). After removal of 3 bases from V and 7 bases from J, the junction contained 10 bases not matched to a gene. The CDR3 nucleotides are TGTGCCAGCAGCTCGGGGACAGGGAGGAGGCACGGGGAGCTGTTTTTT. Translating gives CASSSGTGRRHGELFF.

The genes are TRBV7-9 and TRBJ1-1; 7 nucleotides agree with TRBD1. Germline V lookup: CDR1 SEHNR, CDR2 FQNEAQ (reference sequence). Unmatched junction bases numbered 11, after V lost 4 bases and J lost 6 bases. CDR3 length equals 15 residues. The CDR3: CASSSQGGPQSEAFF. DNA of the CDR3: TGTGCCAGCAGCTCCCAGGGGGGGCCCCAGTCTGAAGCTTTCTTT.

This clone was observed a few times. The chain joins TRBV5-1 to TRBJ2-3; 13 bases map to TRBD2. The CDR3 sequence is 17 residues long. J gave up 2 bases and V 3 bases, and 6 bases lay outside the gene matches. The germline gives CDR1 SGHRS, CDR2 YFSETQ. CDR3 nucleotides: TGCGCCAGCAGCTCGGGACTAGCGGGGACATTCACAGATACGCAGTATTTT. Residues: CASSSGLAGTFTDTQYF.

V is TRBV5-6 and J is TRBJ1-1; possible D gene TRBD1, 6 bases. Germline-derived CDR1 and CDR2 are SGHDT and YYEEEE. The CDR3 sequence is 15 residues long. V was cut by 3 bases and J by 0 bases, with 12 bases left in between. CDR3 DNA: TGTGCCAGCAGCTGGGTCGGACAGATGAACACTGAAGCTTTCTTT. Translating it yields CASSWVGQMNTEAFF.

This sequence joins TRBV5-5 and TRBJ1-4; D not certain. CDR1 is SGHKS and CDR2 is YYEKEE in the germline V gene (reference sequence). This CDR3 region has 12 residues. Trimming shortened V by 4 bases and J by 6 bases, and 7 bases separated the two germline ends. Here the CDR3 reads CASSESHEKLFF. The CDR3 DNA reads TGTGCCAGCAGCGAATCTCATGAAAAACTGTTTTTT.

The V gene is TRBV18, the J gene TRBJ2-7, with D possibly matching TRBD1 (5 bases). The germline V gene has CDR1 KGHSH and CDR2 LQKENI. The CDR3 covers 14 residues. V was trimmed by 2 bases and J by 4 bases, leaving 12 bases between them. As DNA, the CDR3 is TGTGCCAGCTCACCAAGGAGTGGGGCTTACGAGCAGTACTTC. Amino acids: CASSPRSGAYEQYF.

The genes are TRBV6-5 and TRBJ2-1; perhaps TRBD1 as D (5 bases). The CDR3 has 16 amino acids. Per the germline V gene, CDR1 is MNHEY and CDR2 is SVGAGI. V shed 2 bases and J shed 5 bases, with 16 bases lying between them. This chain's CDR3 is CASSYATQGPDNEQFF. DNA for the CDR3: TGTGCCAGCAGTTACGCTACTCAGGGTCCTGACAATGAGCAGTTCTTC.

This clone was counted between two and nine times. Within the sample, other DNA sequences also encode this same CDR3. The chain employs TRBV19 and TRBJ1-5; D gene uncertain. Looked up from germline, CDR1 is LNHDA and CDR2 is SQIVND (reference sequence). V lost 3 bases, J lost 4 bases, and 7 bases lay in between. The length of the CDR3 is 13 residues. The CDR3 nucleotides read TGTGCCAGTAGTATTTACGGGAATCAGCCCCAGCATTTT. The encoded protein is CASSIYGNQPQHF.

V usage is TRBV9 and J usage is TRBJ2-2; D not resolved. The length of the CDR3 is 14 residues. Trimming took 0 bases from V and 1 from J, leaving 4 bases between them. The germline V gene has CDR1 SGDLS and CDR2 YYNGEE. The CDR3 protein is CASSVGQNTGELFF. The DNA for the CDR3 is TGTGCCAGCAGCGTAGGACAGAACACCGGGGAGCTGTTTTTT.